This record looks at one T cell receptor beta chain sequence and its context. Its antigen remains undetermined. Per-base qualities were not stored, and no clone one base away is much larger. Via the germline V gene, CDR1 is MNHNS and CDR2 SASEGT. The germline ends are 16 bases apart after V is trimmed by 6 bases and J by 2 bases. The CDR3 numbers 15 residues from cysteine through phenylalanine. The only DNA kept is the CDR3, 45 bases in frame from the first base. Libraries were made using PCR. The sequencer listed for this sample is Illumina HiSeq 4000. High-throughput sequencing was used to profile the TCR beta-chain CDR3 region of each patient. Per the source publication's procedure: A classifier to discriminate distant-metastatic papillary thyroid cancer patients was built from CDR3 differences across clinicopathological groups. To measure repertoire diversity the researchers used the Shannon index, while the Morisita-Horn index served to gauge how similar the tumor and blood repertoires were. The raw public reads went through TCRdb reprocessing: fastp at Q25, MiXCR clone calling, in-frame beta chains kept. TCRdb, rather than the study authors, made the V and J calls. The sample yields about 6,000 clones; about a sixth were counted once. The ten largest make up roughly 11% of the sample.

This sample is drawn from a study of metastatic and nonmetastatic thyroid tumors (dated by TCRdb to 2018 to 2020). With regard to the full study: For patients with malignant and with benign thyroid disease, the researchers compared repertoires between peripheral blood samples and tumor or nodule tissue samples. General conclusions and limits of the study: In both blood and tumor samples, malignant tumors were reported to have significantly higher TCR beta diversity than benign nodules.

None of the patients had been given any treatment before thyroid surgery. Using T-cell receptor beta sequencing, the researchers looked back retrospectively at clinical samples from patients, gathered between the early 2010s and the late 2010s. Rearrangement joined TRBV6-1 to TRBJ2-5; the D call could be TRBD1 or TRBD2, with each sharing 5 bases. The sequenced sample consisted of tumor tissue. This TCR was sampled from a male donor with papillary thyroid cancer or a benign thyroid nodule (not recorded which). Some clones in this sample may be carry-over from other donors' samples. The nucleotides read TGTGCCAGCAGCCACAGTGTGTGGGGGCAAGAGACCCAGTACTTC. The resulting protein is CASSHSVWGQETQYF.